Following are 21 T cell receptor beta chains from one sample sequenced in a study of blood T cell repertoires in COVID-19. The assay was immunoSEQ multiplex PCR, and TCRdb's table has in-frame clones only and misses some. The table includes roughly 280,000 clones, roughly nine tenths detected once. Sequencing was performed on PBMCs or T cells enriched from blood (not recorded which). All receptors derive from a woman aged 60-70 years who had recovered from COVID-19.

The chain carries TRBV10-3 and TRBJ2-7; TRBD2 matches 10 bases. The trim removed 8 bases at V and 0 bases at J, leaving 16 bases unmatched. The CDR3 is 18 amino acids. Germline V gene data show CDR1 as ENHRY and CDR2 as SYGVKD. DNA for the CDR3: TGTGCCATCTACGACCCCGCTAGCGGGGGTCCTTCCTCCTACGAGCAGTACTTC. It specifies CAIYDPASGGPSSYEQYF.

The chain recombines TRBV6-5 with TRBJ1-1; no reliable D call. CDR1 MNHEY and CDR2 SVGAGI come from the germline V gene. This CDR3 contains 14 residues. V was shortened by 2 bases and J by 5 bases, with 12 bases between the two germline ends. CDR3 nucleotides: TGTGCCAGCAGTTACCAGGACGGGGAGACTGAAGCTTTCTTT. It specifies CASSYQDGETEAFF.

This clone was seen a single time. The CDR3 here is CAWTAGGRLGYTF. The CDR3 DNA reads TGTGCCTGGACCGCAGGAGGGCGACTAGGCTACACCTTC. V and J are TRBV30 and TRBJ1-2; D ambiguous. With 4 bases removed from V and 8 bases from J, the gap between germline ends came to 17 bases. The germline CDR1 and CDR2 sequences are GTSNPN and SVGIG (reference sequence). The CDR3 has 13 amino acids.

V usage is TRBV7-9 and J usage is TRBJ1-1; the D gene is possibly TRBD1 (6 bases). The CDR3 has 15 amino acids. The ends were cut back, 4 bases at V and 0 bases at J, with 12 bases in the middle. Germline V gene lookup returns CDR1 SEHNR and CDR2 FQNEAQ (reference sequence). CDR3 loop: CASSSNREMNTEAFF. The CDR3 DNA reads TGTGCCAGCAGCTCCAACAGGGAAATGAACACTGAAGCTTTCTTT.

V and J are TRBV9 and TRBJ2-5; unclear D gene. Germline V lookup: CDR1 SGDLS, CDR2 YYNGEE. This CDR3 region has 12 residues. The V gene lost 8 bases and the J gene lost 0 bases, with 8 bases spanning the gap. CDR3 sequence (DNA): TGTGCCAGTTCCCAGGACCAAGAGACCCAGTACTTC. It encodes CASSQDQETQYF.

The chain couples TRBV7-8 to TRBJ2-2, with TRBD2 matching 13 bases. The CDR3 totals 18 residues. V was clipped by 4 bases and J by 0 bases; unmatched bases: 5. Germline V CDR1 and CDR2: SGHVS, FQNEAQ. Here the CDR3 reads CASSYRTSGSTNTGELFF. CDR3 DNA: TGTGCCAGCAGCTACCGGACTAGCGGGAGTACGAACACCGGGGAGCTGTTTTTT.

This chain uses TRBV9 with TRBJ2-3; D is ambiguous. CDR3 length: 15 amino acids. Between the trimmed V and J ends, which lost 4 bases and 0 bases, there was a span of 12 bases. CDR1 is SGDLS, CDR2 YYNGEE, per germline. CDR3 residues: CASSPFFESTDTQYF. As DNA, the CDR3 is TGTGCCAGCAGCCCTTTTTTTGAGAGCACAGATACGCAGTATTTT.

This chain joins TRBV2 and TRBJ1-5, with a tentative D call TRBD1 (6 bases). V lost 4 bases to trimming and J lost 6 bases, with 13 bases between them. Looked up from germline, CDR1 is SNHLY and CDR2 is FYNNEI. The CDR3 spans 14 residues. For the CDR3, the DNA is TGTGCCAGCAGTGTGCGGGTACAGGGTCAGCCCCAGCATTTT. The encoded protein is CASSVRVQGQPQHF.

The chain carries TRBV13 and TRBJ2-7; D might be TRBD1 (5 bases). Germline CDR1 reads PRHDT; CDR2 reads FYEKMQ (reference sequence). There are 14 residues in the CDR3. Deletions cut 0 bases from V and 4 bases from J, with 10 bases between. The CDR3 here is CASSLGRVGYEQYF. Here the CDR3 DNA reads TGTGCCAGCAGCTTAGGCAGGGTGGGTTACGAGCAGTACTTC.

This clone was counted a single time. The chain recombines TRBV5-1 with TRBJ2-5; D is perhaps TRBD1 (5 bases). Germline CDR1 is SGHRS and CDR2 is YFSETQ. The CDR3 contains 14 residues. V lost 3 bases and J 3 bases, leaving 12 bases between the germline ends. The CDR3 DNA reads TGCGCCAGCAGCTCCCGACAGCTGGAAGAGACCCAGTACTTC. Translation gives CASSSRQLEETQYF.

This rearrangement joins TRBV29-1 to TRBJ2-2; 7 bases fit TRBD2. This CDR3 comprises 16 residues. CDR1 and CDR2 from the germline V gene are SQVTM and ANQGSEA. Germline trimming cut 5 bases from V and 0 bases from J; bases unmatched to any gene: 9. The CDR3 DNA sequence: TGCAGCGTTACGTCCGGGAGCGGGGCGAACACCGGGGAGCTGTTTTTT. Translating gives CSVTSGSGANTGELFF.

V gene TRBV24-1 combines with J gene TRBJ2-5; possibly TRBD1 for D (6 bases). CDR1 KGHDR and CDR2 SFDVKD come from the germline V gene. V lost 4 bases, J lost 4 bases, and 12 bases lay in between. This CDR3 comprises 14 residues. CDR3 sequence (DNA): TGTGCCACCAGTGACCCGACAGGTCGAGAGACCCAGTACTTC. It codes for CATSDPTGRETQYF.

The rearrangement links TRBV7-2 to TRBJ1-2, with 8 bases lining up with TRBD1. Trimming removed 6 bases from V and 0 bases from J; junction bases left unmatched: 9. The germline gives CDR1 SGHTA, CDR2 FQGNSA. The CDR3 totals 16 residues. The CDR3 sequence: CASRGTGSPSNYGYTF. DNA of the CDR3: TGTGCCAGCAGAGGGACAGGTTCGCCATCTAACTATGGCTACACCTTC.

The rearrangement uses TRBV28 and TRBJ2-3, with 8 bases aligning to TRBD2. The germline CDR1 and CDR2 sequences are MDHEN and SYDVKM. CDR3 size: 14 residues. V dropped 2 bases and J dropped 5; count of bases not matched to a gene: 3. The CDR3 loop reads CASSLQLAGDTQYF. The CDR3 DNA follows: TGTGCCAGCAGTTTACAGCTAGCGGGAGATACGCAGTATTTT.

A word on this clone: The same CDR3 can be traced to other DNA sequences in this sample. The chain carries TRBV2 and TRBJ1-5; TRBD1 is a possible D gene (5 bases). V lost 7 bases to trimming and J lost 3 bases, with 10 bases between them. Germline V gene data show CDR1 as SNHLY and CDR2 as FYNNEI. CDR3 length: 13 residues. The chain's CDR3 is CASNRGDNQPQHF. The CDR3, as DNA: TGTGCCAGCAATAGGGGTGACAATCAGCCCCAGCATTTT.

The V gene is TRBV9, the J gene TRBJ2-2; 7 bases map to TRBD1. V dropped 7 bases and J dropped 7; count of bases not matched to a gene: 10. Germline V CDR1 and CDR2: SGDLS, YYNGEE. The CDR3 runs 14 residues. The CDR3 spells CASGRDSGYGELFF. CDR3 DNA: TGTGCCAGCGGTCGGGACAGTGGTTACGGGGAGCTGTTTTTT.

The chain combines TRBV5-4 with TRBJ2-3, with a possible D match to TRBD2 (6 bases). The CDR3 has 13 residues. From germline, CDR1 is SGHNT and CDR2 YYREEE (reference sequence). Between the trimmed V and J ends, which lost 6 bases and 5 bases, there was a span of 13 bases. The CDR3 spells CASTSGEVDTQYF. For the CDR3, the DNA is TGTGCCAGCACCTCGGGGGAGGTAGATACGCAGTATTTT. Complete variable domain (other parts from reference TRBV5-4 and TRBJ2-3): ETGVTQSPTHLIKTRGQQVTLRCSSQSGHNTVSWYQQALGQGPQFIFQYYREEENGRGNFPPRFSGLQFPNYSSELNVNALELDDSALYLCASTSGEVDTQYFGPGTRLTVL.

The chain carries TRBV11-3 and TRBJ1-1; D uncertain. The CDR3 runs 15 residues. Germline values: CDR1 SGHNT, CDR2 YENEEA. Trimming removed 1 base at V and 0 bases at J, with 9 bases between. CDR3 loop: CASSLGAGMNTEAFF. The CDR3 region has the DNA TGTGCCAGCAGCTTAGGCGCAGGAATGAACACTGAAGCTTTCTTT.

The chain couples TRBV15 to TRBJ2-7; tentatively, D is TRBD1 (5 bases). Germline V gene lookup returns CDR1 LNHNV and CDR2 YYDKDF (reference sequence). The CDR3 spans 18 residues. V dropped 5 bases and J dropped 3 bases, with 26 bases sitting between them. CDR3 sequence (DNA): TGTGCCACCAGCTCCACAGGTGGAATAGGGCAGTCATACTACGAGCAGTACTTC. Its protein is CATSSTGGIGQSYYEQYF.

This clone was recorded a few times. The gene calls are TRBV28 and TRBJ2-3; 8 positions agree with TRBD1. CDR1 MDHEN and CDR2 SYDVKM come from the germline V gene. V lost 7 bases, J lost 3 bases, and 12 bases stayed unmatched. The CDR3 extends over 16 amino acids. The DNA for the CDR3 is TGTGCCAGCACCTTATACCAGGGGGCCGGGACAGATACGCAGTATTTT. Translation gives CASTLYQGAGTDTQYF.

The V and J genes are TRBV25-1 and TRBJ2-1, with 8 bases matching TRBD2. CDR3 length: 13 residues. Trimming removed 2 bases from V and 8 bases from J; junction bases left unmatched: 2. Germline V gene sequence: CDR1 MGHDK, CDR2 SYGVNS. The CDR3 bases are TGTGCCAGCAGTGAACTAGCGGGTGATGAGCAGTTCTTC. The encoded protein is CASSELAGDEQFF.